Listed below are T cell receptor beta chains from one sample, sequenced in a study of cytomegalovirus exposure and HLA in healthy donors. Profiled with immunoSEQ multiplex PCR; TCRdb holds only in-frame clones, not every one. The sample records about 190,000 clones, around 86% being singletons. Sequencing was carried out using PBMCs. The source is a woman aged 18 to 35 in good health and CMV-seronegative. Each CDR3 is given without its conserved first and last residue. Fields, in order: V gene, D gene, CDR3 protein. A D gene is named only where the DNA matches it firmly.

TRBV5-5	.	ASSLGPGRDFPGRYGYT
TRBV27	.	ASSLGGKGIGKLF
TRBV30	TRBD1	AWPGGVVYGCT
TRBV27	.	ASSPGTGGNQPQH
TRBV5-6	TRBD1	ASSYGQGARSPLH
TRBV6-1	.	ASKGHFLSPYEQY
TRBV13	TRBD1	ASSLEDRPGTEAF
TRBV11-3	.	ASSPNRVLDTGELF
TRBV9	TRBD1	ASSVEDRGTYNEQF
TRBV27	TRBD1	ASSPGQGRARGSNTEAF
TRBV7-8	TRBD2	ASSPSGGLAKNIQY
TRBV29-1	TRBD1	SVWDRGIGDEQF
TRBV25-1	.	ASSAPSIRRGTEAF
TRBV5-4	TRBD2	ASSLQRGASTDTQY
TRBV18	.	ASSPVGETQY
TRBV29-1	.	SVGRTVGDTQY
TRBV5-1	.	ASSLDGQPTEKLF
TRBV7-9	TRBD1	ASSSGQASQETQY
TRBV11-2	TRBD1	ASSQQGLNTEAF
TRBV14	.	ASSQALTDSPLH
TRBV29-1	TRBD2	SVEGGEGQY
TRBV7-9	TRBD2	ASSFGTSEAGELF
TRBV27	.	ASSLSGFVGEQY
TRBV28	.	ASSLYRVGSPLH
TRBV18	.	ASSTDMNTEAF
TRBV11-3	.	ASSSRNRGGEQY
TRBV28	.	AAQRSNQPQH
TRBV11-2	.	ASTIWGVDEQF
TRBV30	.	AWSLAWRDTGELF
TRBV5-6	TRBD2	ASSLLAGAPYPDEQF
TRBV4-2	TRBD1	ASSLGQGEGAATNEKLF
TRBV7-9	TRBD1	ASSDREDTEAF
TRBV28	.	ATLTHGLLATNEKLF
TRBV2	.	ASSEGQMNTEAF
TRBV5-6	.	ASSLAGQFYTEAF
TRBV12-5	TRBD1	ASGLTGVRGETQY
TRBV5-1	TRBD1	ASRPGTGSNEQF
TRBV2	TRBD1	ASTWDRASYEQY
TRBV27	.	ASSSTSNTQY
TRBV7-9	.	ASSPDWQGGNQPQH
TRBV7-3	.	ASSSDWRMADTQY
TRBV4-1	TRBD1	ASRDRGEETQY
TRBV25-1	.	ASRDRSRSYEQY
TRBV27	TRBD1	ASSHRGDEKLF
TRBV5-5	.	ASSWRPGELF
TRBV5-4	.	ASSLGPYRGQGEQY
TRBV6-6	.	ASSYPSKYTGELF
TRBV6-5	.	ASSYSPMNTEAF
TRBV7-2	.	ASSLWGGSNQPQH
TRBV7-8	TRBD2	ASSLGGENEQY
TRBV5-4	.	ASSQRNKGQPGMHEQY
TRBV7-2	TRBD2	ASSSTLAGDITDTQY
TRBV7-2	TRBD1	ASSYDRDNQPQH
TRBV5-4	.	ASSLSLLDHEQY
TRBV2	.	ASSEIGQLSYNSPLH
TRBV7-3	TRBD2	ASSLWAGGIGEQY
TRBV7-6	TRBD1	ASSYPDRADTIY
TRBV7-9	.	ASSLAGQGYEQY
TRBV7-2	TRBD2	ASSSSGVPYEQY